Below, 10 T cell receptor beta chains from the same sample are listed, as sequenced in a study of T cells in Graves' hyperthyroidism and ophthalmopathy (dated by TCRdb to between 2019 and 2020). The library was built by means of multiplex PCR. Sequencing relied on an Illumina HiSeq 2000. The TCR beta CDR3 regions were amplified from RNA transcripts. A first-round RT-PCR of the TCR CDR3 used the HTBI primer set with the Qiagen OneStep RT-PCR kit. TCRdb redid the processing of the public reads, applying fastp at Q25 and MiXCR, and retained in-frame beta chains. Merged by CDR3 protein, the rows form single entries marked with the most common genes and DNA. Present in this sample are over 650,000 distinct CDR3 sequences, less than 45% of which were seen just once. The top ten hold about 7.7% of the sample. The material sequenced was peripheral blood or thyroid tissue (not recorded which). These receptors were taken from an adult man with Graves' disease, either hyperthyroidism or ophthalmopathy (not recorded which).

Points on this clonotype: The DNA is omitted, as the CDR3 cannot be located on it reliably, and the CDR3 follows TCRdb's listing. The CDR3 region is CSVGTGANYGCTF. The rearrangement uses TRBV29-1 and TRBJ1-2; no check of the table's D call, TRBD1, against the DNA was made. From germline, CDR1 is SQVTM and CDR2 ANQGSEA. The CDR3 contains 13 residues when both ends are counted.

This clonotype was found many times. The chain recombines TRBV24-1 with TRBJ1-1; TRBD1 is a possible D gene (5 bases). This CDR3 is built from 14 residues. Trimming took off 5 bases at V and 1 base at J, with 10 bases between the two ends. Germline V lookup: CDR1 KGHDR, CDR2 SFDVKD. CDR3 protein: CATSVETANTEAFF. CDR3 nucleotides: TGTGCCACCAGTGTTGAGACAGCGAACACTGAAGCTTTCTTT.

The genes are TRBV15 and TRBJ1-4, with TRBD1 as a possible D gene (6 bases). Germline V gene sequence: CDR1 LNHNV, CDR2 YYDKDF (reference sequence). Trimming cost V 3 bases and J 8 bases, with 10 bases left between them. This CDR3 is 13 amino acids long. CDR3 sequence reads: CATSRLTGEKLFF. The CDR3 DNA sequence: TGTGCCACCAGCAGGCTTACAGGGGAAAAACTGTTTTTT.

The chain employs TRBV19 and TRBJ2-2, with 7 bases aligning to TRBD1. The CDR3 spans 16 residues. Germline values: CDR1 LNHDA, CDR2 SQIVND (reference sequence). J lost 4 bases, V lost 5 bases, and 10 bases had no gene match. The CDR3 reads CASSAQGPSTTGELFF. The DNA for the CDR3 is TGTGCCAGTAGTGCACAGGGGCCGTCGACCACCGGGGAGCTGTTTTTT.

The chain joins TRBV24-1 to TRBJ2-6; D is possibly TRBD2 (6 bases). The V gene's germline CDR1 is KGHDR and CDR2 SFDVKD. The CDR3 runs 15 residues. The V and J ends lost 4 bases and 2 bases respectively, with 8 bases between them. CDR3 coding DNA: TGTGCCACCAGTGAGCGGGACCCTGGGGCCAACGTCCTGACTTTC. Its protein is CATSERDPGANVLTF.

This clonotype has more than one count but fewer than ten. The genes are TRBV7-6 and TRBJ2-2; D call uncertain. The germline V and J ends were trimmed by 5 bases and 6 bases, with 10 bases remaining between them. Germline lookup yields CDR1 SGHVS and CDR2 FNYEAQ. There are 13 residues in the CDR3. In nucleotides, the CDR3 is TGTGCCAGCAGCCAACACCAGGCCGGGGAGCTGTTTTTT. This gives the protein CASSQHQAGELFF.

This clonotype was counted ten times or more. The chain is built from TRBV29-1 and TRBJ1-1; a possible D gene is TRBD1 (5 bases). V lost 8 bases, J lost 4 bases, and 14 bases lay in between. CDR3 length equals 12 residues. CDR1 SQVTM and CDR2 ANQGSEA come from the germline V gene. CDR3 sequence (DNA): TGCAGCCACGGGGGGAGGGGCACTGAAGCTTTCTTT. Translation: CSHGGRGTEAFF. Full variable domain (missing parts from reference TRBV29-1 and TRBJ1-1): SAVISQKPSRDICQRGTSLTIQCQVDSQVTMMFWYRQQPGQSLTLIATANQGSEATYESGFVIDKFPISRPNLTFSTLTVSNMSPEDSSIYLCSHGGRGTEAFFGQGTRLTVV.

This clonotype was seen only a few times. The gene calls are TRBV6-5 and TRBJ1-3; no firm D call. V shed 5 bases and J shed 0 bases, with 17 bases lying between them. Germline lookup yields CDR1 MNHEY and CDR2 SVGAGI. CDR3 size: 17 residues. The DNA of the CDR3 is TGTGCCAGCAGTGAAGTGGTGTGGCAGAACTCTGGAAACACCATATATTTT. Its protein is CASSEVVWQNSGNTIYF.

The CDR3, as DNA: TGTGCCAGCAGCTTAGAGGCTGTCCTCGGCGAGCAGTACTTC. Amino acid sequence: CASSLEAVLGEQYF. V usage is TRBV7-2 and J usage is TRBJ2-7; D is undetermined. V was pared by 1 base and J by 6 bases, with 13 bases between. Looked up from germline, CDR1 is SGHTA and CDR2 is FQGNSA. The CDR3 covers 14 residues.

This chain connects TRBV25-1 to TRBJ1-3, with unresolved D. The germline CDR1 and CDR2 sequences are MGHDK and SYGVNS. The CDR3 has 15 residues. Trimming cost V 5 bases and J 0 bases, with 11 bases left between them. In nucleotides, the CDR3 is TGTGCCAGCAGTCTCCGAGGTATCTCTGGAAACACCATATATTTT. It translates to CASSLRGISGNTIYF.